Shown below are 3 T cell receptor beta chains from a single sample sequenced in a study of control samples from healthy donors and cancer patients. The protocol was immunoSEQ multiplex PCR, while the TCRdb copy is restricted to in-frame clones and leaves out a portion. This table holds roughly 180,000 clones, more than 85% found once. The source material was blood. The receptors shown here come from a middle-aged woman in good health.

The V call is TRBV15, the J call TRBJ2-7; D call uncertain. CDR3 length: 13 residues. The V gene lost 4 bases and the J gene lost 5 bases, with 12 bases spanning the gap. Germline V gives CDR1 LNHNV, CDR2 YYDKDF (reference sequence). CDR3 region: CATSTLTKNEQYF. The CDR3 DNA reads TGTGCCACCAGCACCCTAACTAAGAACGAGCAGTACTTC.

The CDR3 DNA follows: TGTGCCAGCAGCGAACGGACGGTAGGGGCCAACGTCCTGACTTTC. This encodes CASSERTVGANVLTF. The J gene is TRBJ2-6, the V gene TRBV11-2; D gene unclear. V was shortened by 5 bases and J by 4 bases, with 12 bases between the two germline ends. Germline values: CDR1 SGHAT, CDR2 FQNNGV. The CDR3 contains 15 residues.

V usage is TRBV7-9 and J usage is TRBJ1-6; weak D call: TRBD1 (6 bases). V was shortened by 5 bases and J by 6 bases, with 17 bases between the two germline ends. Looked up from germline, CDR1 is SEHNR and CDR2 is FQNEAQ (reference sequence). The CDR3 is made up of 16 amino acids. The chain's CDR3 is CASSLIYRDPNSPLHF. The CDR3 nucleotides are TGTGCCAGCAGCCTCATTTACAGGGATCCTAATTCACCCCTCCACTTT.